This T cell receptor beta chain was captured by sequencing in a study of shared clonotypes between healthy human individuals. The data were produced by immunoSEQ multiplex PCR, yet TCRdb's version contains in-frame clones alone and is incomplete. The sample lists more than 2,000,000 clones, approximately 92% occurring once. The trim removed 5 bases at V and 1 base at J, leaving 7 bases unmatched. Germline V gene lookup returns CDR1 SGHVS and CDR2 FQNEAQ. CDR3 length: 16 residues. The clonotype was recovered from a man aged 18 to 30 in good health. This chain connects TRBV7-8 to TRBJ2-4; 8 bases align to TRBD2. Material for sequencing was naive CD4+ T cells sorted from blood. Subset defined: CD45RA+ positively selected. CDR3 sequence: CASSQSGSGAKNIQYF. The CDR3 nucleotides are TGTGCCAGCAGCCAAAGCGGGAGCGGGGCCAAAAACATTCAGTACTTC.